These T cell receptor beta chains were read from a single sample in a study of T-cell memory formation after mild COVID-19. Via MiXCR, TCRdb re-called the 5' RACE reads, giving one row per CDR3 protein. The sample shows 250,000 to 350,000 distinct CDR3 sequences, approximately 19% of them seen only once. The sequenced sample was PBMCs or a T cell subset sorted from them (not recorded which). These receptors all come from a man between 18 and 29 years old who had mild COVID-19 (a few samples of this study predate the infection). Cell type and time point are not known. Both conserved end residues are trimmed from each CDR3. The listing skips clone size in some rows; elsewhere it reads once, few, many or a size class.

TRBJ1-4	NA	TRBV6-5	ASSYVRGWEKLF
TRBJ2-1	few	TRBV7-3	ASSLRGRSYNEQF
TRBJ2-7	NA	TRBV15	ATSRLASGGHEQY
TRBJ2-1	NA	TRBV5-1	ASSFTQGEQF
TRBJ1-2	NA	TRBV12-3/TRBV12-4	ASSLSTTPNYGYT
TRBJ2-2	NA	TRBV7-2	ASSLFPGGNTGELF
TRBJ1-1	many	TRBV19	ASSIVGDTEAF
TRBJ2-1	few	TRBV4-3	ASSQDHRGGRDEQF
TRBJ2-3	NA	TRBV20-1	SARALAGASTDTQY
TRBJ2-1	few	TRBV7-9	ASSSAGTSNEQF
TRBJ2-6	NA	TRBV19	ASSHSGANVLT
TRBJ2-3	few	TRBV4-1	ASSQGPRSGTQY
TRBJ2-3	NA	TRBV10-3	AISTSTGRDTQY
TRBJ2-3	many	TRBV5-1	ASSSRASVTDTQY
TRBJ2-3	NA	TRBV9	ASSEWGFPDTQY
TRBJ2-3	NA	TRBV5-1	ASSLEKTGGIADTQY
TRBJ2-1	few	TRBV5-1	ASRQAVSSYNEQF
TRBJ2-5	NA	TRBV9	ASSTNSPGLMGTQY
TRBJ2-3	few	TRBV6-4	ASSDSVGGRGTDTQY
TRBJ2-2	few	TRBV20-1	SARNRGFTGELF
TRBJ1-5	NA	TRBV20-1	SGTRQYNQPQH
TRBJ2-1	NA	TRBV2	ASGLDRGGEQF
TRBJ1-2	few	TRBV29-1	SVEETGNMGSGYT
TRBJ2-1	NA	TRBV5-4	ASSLEGLRSEQF
TRBJ2-7	NA	TRBV10-3	AISRTDSSYEQY
TRBJ2-2	few	TRBV7-6	ASSLGTADYTGELF
TRBJ2-2	NA	TRBV25-1	ASSERDTGELF
TRBJ1-1	NA	TRBV5-1	ASSLPSRQKAF
TRBJ1-1	few	TRBV5-1	ASSIAGTGGNTEAF
TRBJ2-5	NA	TRBV12-3/TRBV12-4	ASSQSSGGETQY
TRBJ1-4	few	TRBV7-2	ASSLWAGDEKLF
TRBJ1-5	NA	TRBV29-1	SVRASQPQH
TRBJ1-6	NA	TRBV23-1	ASLKTDRGRKAHNSPLH
TRBJ2-2	many	TRBV6-1	ASPGQGVTGELF
TRBJ1-1	NA	TRBV7-2	ASSLSGAANTEAF
TRBJ1-1	few	TRBV2	ASSDLVLNTEAF
TRBJ2-1	NA	TRBV2	ASTVTPSSYNEQF
TRBJ2-2	once	TRBV5-1	ASSLEGQGVIPGELF
TRBJ1-2	NA	TRBV5-1	ASSPIEGDGYT
TRBJ1-1	NA	TRBV18	ASSPRQGGNTEAF
TRBJ1-5	NA	TRBV24-1	ATTLRADSNQPQH
TRBJ2-7	many	TRBV7-6	ASSPADSYEQY
TRBJ2-5	NA	TRBV7-2	ASSQASGIETQY
TRBJ1-5	NA	TRBV6-6	ASSTTGGSVPQH
TRBJ2-3	few	TRBV20-1	SAILAGGERGTQY
TRBJ2-1	NA	TRBV4-3	ASSQEVPRIRASGGEQF
TRBJ1-1	NA	TRBV29-1	SVHDGNTEAF
TRBJ2-7	NA	TRBV4-1	ASSQDRGTTYEQY
TRBJ2-3	few	TRBV9	ASSPSGASDTQY
TRBJ2-1	few	TRBV5-4	ASSDRTVSSYNEQF
TRBJ2-6	NA	TRBV4-3	ASSRQGSGANVLT
TRBJ1-1	few	TRBV4-1	ASSRGQGRLSNTEAF
TRBJ2-1	few	TRBV20-1	SAIPPDWGEQF
TRBJ2-6	NA	TRBV18	ASSLAGAQANVLT
TRBJ1-5	NA	TRBV7-2	ASSSYRGHSDQPQH